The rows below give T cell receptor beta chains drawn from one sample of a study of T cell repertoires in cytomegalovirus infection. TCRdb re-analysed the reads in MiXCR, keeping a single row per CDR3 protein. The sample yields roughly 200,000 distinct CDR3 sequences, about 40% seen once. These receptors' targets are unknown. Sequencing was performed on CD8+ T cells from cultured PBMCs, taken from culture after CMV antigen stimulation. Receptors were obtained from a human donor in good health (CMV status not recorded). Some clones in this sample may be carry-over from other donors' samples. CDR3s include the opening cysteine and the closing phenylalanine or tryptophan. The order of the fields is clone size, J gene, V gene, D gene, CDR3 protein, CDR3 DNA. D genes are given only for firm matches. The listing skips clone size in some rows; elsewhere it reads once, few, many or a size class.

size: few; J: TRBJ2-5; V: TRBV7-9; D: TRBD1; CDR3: CASSLRRDRGSETQYF; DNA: TGTGCCAGCAGCTTAAGGAGGGACAGGGGTTCAGAGACCCAGTACTTC
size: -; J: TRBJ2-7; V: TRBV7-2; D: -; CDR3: CASSLVELGLVGEQYF; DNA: TGTGCCAGCAGCTTAGTCGAATTGGGGTTGGTGGGGGAGCAGTACTTC
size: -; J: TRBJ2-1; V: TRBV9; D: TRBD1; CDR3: CASSVGQGANEQFF; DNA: TGTGCCAGCAGCGTAGGACAGGGTGCCAATGAGCAGTTCTTC
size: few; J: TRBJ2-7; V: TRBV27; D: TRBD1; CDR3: CASRQGSSYEQYF; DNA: TGTGCCAGCCGACAGGGTTCCTCCTACGAGCAGTACTTC
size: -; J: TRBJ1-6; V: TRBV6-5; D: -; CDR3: CASSSIFRRRGTNSPLHF; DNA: TGTGCCAGCAGTTCCATCTTCCGTCGACGGGGAACCAATTCACCCCTCCACTTT
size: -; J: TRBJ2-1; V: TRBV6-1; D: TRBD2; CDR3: CASSEVGGVEQFF; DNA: TGTGCCAGCAGTGAGGTTGGGGGGGTTGAGCAGTTCTTC
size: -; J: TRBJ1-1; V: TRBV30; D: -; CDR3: CAWQTLIRGGNTEAFF; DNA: TGTGCCTGGCAGACCTTGATCAGGGGCGGGAACACTGAAGCTTTCTTT
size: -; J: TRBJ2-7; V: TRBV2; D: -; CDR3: CASSGLDSRSYEQYF; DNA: TGTGCCAGCAGTGGACTCGACAGCAGATCCTACGAGCAGTACTTC
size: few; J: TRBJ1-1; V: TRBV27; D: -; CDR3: CASSLREANTEAFF; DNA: TGTGCCAGCAGTTTACGTGAGGCGAACACTGAAGCTTTCTTT
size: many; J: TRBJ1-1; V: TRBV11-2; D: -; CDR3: CASSSQPALNTEAFF; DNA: TGTGCCAGCAGCTCCCAGCCAGCTTTGAACACTGAAGCTTTCTTT
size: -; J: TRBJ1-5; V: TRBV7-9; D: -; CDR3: CASSSGAWDRTNNQPQHF; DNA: TGTGCCAGCAGCTCTGGGGCTTGGGACCGGACGAACAATCAGCCCCAGCATTTT
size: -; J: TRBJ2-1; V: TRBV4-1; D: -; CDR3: CASSQDGQSVYNEQFF; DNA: TGCGCCAGCAGCCAAGACGGACAGAGTGTCTACAATGAGCAGTTCTTC
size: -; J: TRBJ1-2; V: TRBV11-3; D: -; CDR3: CASSLVSCAAGEGYTF; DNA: TGTGCCAGCAGCTTAGTATCCTGCGCGGCTGGTGAGGGCTACACCTTC
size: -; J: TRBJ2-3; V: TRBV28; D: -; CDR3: CASSLMTQSTDTQYF; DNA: TGTGCCAGCAGTTTGATGACTCAAAGCACAGATACGCAGTATTTT
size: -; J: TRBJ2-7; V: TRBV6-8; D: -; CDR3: CASSYSASKRYEQYF; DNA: TGTGCCAGCAGTTACTCGGCTTCTAAGCGGTACGAGCAGTACTTC
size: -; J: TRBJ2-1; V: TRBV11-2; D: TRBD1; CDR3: CASSSHRDSSYNEQFF; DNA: TGTGCCAGCAGCTCCCACCGGGACAGCTCCTACAATGAGCAGTTCTTC
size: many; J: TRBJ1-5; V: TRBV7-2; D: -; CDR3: CASSSRYSTQHF; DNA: TGTGCCAGCAGCTCCCGCTATTCGACCCAGCATTTT
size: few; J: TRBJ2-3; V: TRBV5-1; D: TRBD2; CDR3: CASSSGTSHIGTQYF; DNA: TGCGCCAGCAGCTCCGGGACTAGCCACATCGGTACGCAGTATTTT
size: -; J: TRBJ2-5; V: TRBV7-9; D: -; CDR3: CASSFPPRRVKETQYF; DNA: TGTGCCAGCAGCTTCCCTCCTCGGAGGGTCAAAGAGACCCAGTACTTC
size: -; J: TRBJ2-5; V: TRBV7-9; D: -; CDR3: CASSPAQMLGETQYF; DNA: TGTGCCAGCAGCCCAGCCCAGATGCTTGGAGAGACCCAGTACTTC
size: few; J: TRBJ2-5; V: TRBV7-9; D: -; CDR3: CASSPPTSREETQYF; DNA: TGTGCCAGCAGCCCCCCTACCAGTCGGGAAGAGACCCAGTACTTC
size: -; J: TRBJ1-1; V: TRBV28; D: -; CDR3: CASSLSREAFF; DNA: TGTGCCAGCAGTTTGTCCAGGGAGGCTTTCTTT
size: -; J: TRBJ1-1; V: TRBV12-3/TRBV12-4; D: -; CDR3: CASRVSQLSNTEAFF; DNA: TGTGCCAGCAGGGTATCTCAACTATCAAACACTGAAGCTTTCTTT
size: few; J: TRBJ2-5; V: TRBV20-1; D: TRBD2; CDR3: CSARDRTSGKETQYF; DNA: TGCAGTGCTAGAGATCGGACTAGCGGTAAAGAGACCCAGTACTTC
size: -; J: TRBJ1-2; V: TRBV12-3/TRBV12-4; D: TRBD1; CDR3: CASRGDRGKYGYTF; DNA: TGTGCCAGCAGGGGGGACAGGGGGAAGTATGGCTACACCTTC
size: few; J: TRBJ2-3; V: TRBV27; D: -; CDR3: CASSLGALRGGNTDTQYF; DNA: TGTGCCAGCAGTTTAGGGGCCCTTCGTGGTGGGAACACAGATACGCAGTATTTT
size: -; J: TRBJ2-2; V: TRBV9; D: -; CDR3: CASSSTGTHTGELFF; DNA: TGTGCCAGCAGCTCCACCGGGACCCACACCGGGGAGCTGTTTTTT
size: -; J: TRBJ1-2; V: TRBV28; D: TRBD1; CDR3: CASSRLTGEGGGHGYTF; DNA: TGTGCCAGCAGTCGTTTGACAGGGGAGGGGGGCGGGCATGGCTACACCTTC
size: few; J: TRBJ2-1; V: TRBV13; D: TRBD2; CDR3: CASSSPGPSGRTEQFF; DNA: TGTGCCAGCAGCTCCCCCGGCCCTAGCGGGAGGACTGAGCAGTTCTTC
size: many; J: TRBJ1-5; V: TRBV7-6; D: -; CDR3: CASSSSLGNQPQHF; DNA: TGTGCCAGCAGCTCCTCCCTTGGCAATCAGCCCCAGCATTTT
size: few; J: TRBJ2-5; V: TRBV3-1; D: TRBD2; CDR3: CASSTPGLAGRLDQETQYF; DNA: TGTGCCAGCAGCACGCCGGGACTAGCGGGACGTCTCGACCAAGAGACCCAGTACTTC
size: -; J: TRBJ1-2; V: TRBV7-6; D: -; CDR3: CASSYVVIDGYTF; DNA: TGTGCCAGCAGCTACGTTGTTATCGACGGCTACACCTTC
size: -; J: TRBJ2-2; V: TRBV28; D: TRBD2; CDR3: CASSPGTSGNTGELFF; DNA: TGTGCCAGCAGTCCGGGGACTAGCGGAAACACCGGGGAGCTGTTTTTT
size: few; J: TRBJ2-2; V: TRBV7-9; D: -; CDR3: CASSLEYAGLDTGELFF; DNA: TGTGCCAGCAGCTTAGAATACGCGGGATTGGACACCGGGGAGCTGTTTTTT
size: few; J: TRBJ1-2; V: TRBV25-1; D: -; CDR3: CASSEGSEAGTGGYTF; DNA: TGTGCCAGCAGTGAGGGATCGGAGGCAGGGACTGGAGGCTACACCTTC
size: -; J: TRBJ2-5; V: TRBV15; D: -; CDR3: CATSRAESREYQETQYF; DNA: TGTGCCACCAGCAGAGCAGAGAGCAGAGAGTACCAAGAGACCCAGTACTTC